The entry below gives a single T cell receptor beta chain sequence along with its context. What it binds is unknown. The sample originates from a study of human CD8 memory T cell subsets. Whole-study results and caveats: Stem-like memory and precursor exhausted T cell repertoires showed minimal mutual overlap.

Preparation of the TCR beta libraries relied on UMI-labeled 5' RACE. TCRdb re-called the 5' RACE reads and catalogs CDR3 proteins one per entry, DNA excluded. Its table lists approximately 12,000 distinct CDR3 sequences. CD8+ T cells were isolated by negative magnetic selection. Germline CDR1 and CDR2: MGHDK and SYGVNS. The CDR3 is made up of 14 amino acids. The specimen sequenced was CD8+ T cells from PBMCs. V usage is TRBV25-1 and J usage is TRBJ1-2. The source is a human donor in good health. This CDR3 is CASSESGPNYGYTF.